This TCR beta chain was profiled in a study of hypomethylating agent response in myelodysplastic syndrome (dated by TCRdb to 2020 to 2023). About the full investigation: The hypomethylating agents azacitidine (about 75% of the 11) or decitabine (3 of 11) were used to treat the patients. Six or seven patients responded with complete response or hematologic improvement, and about five patients were non-responders. Complete response or hematologic improvement counted as response, and patients meeting neither criterion were classed as non-responders. A mean patient age of approximately 72 +/- 6.3 years was recorded, and a diploid cytogenetic profile was observed most commonly. Of the myelodysplastic syndrome patients in the cohort, several were male and 2 were female. TET2 was the most frequent mutation, present in about 45% of the 11 patients. Results and caveats for the whole study, not just this receptor: The healthy control donors were not matched in age to the MDS patients, and this mismatch could have affected the comparison between MDS and healthy donors. Only 11 patients were analyzed, making the cohort small. Novel clonotypes emerged more often in responders, while non-responders showed more contracted clonotypes after treatment. A possible recognition of novel MDS antigens by the shared GLIPH2 clusters was not confirmed and needs experimental validation. After treatment with a hypomethylating agent, no significant changes in richness, rarefaction diversity or clonality were seen, whether all patients were considered together or each response group separately.

Bulk bone marrow was analyzed without sorting T-cell subsets. Bone marrow from some twelve myelodysplastic syndrome patients, collected before and after hypomethylating agent therapy, underwent immunosequencing of the TCR beta CDR3 regions. For longitudinal repertoire tracking, every patient provided one baseline bone marrow and two to three bone marrows collected at different post-treatment timepoints. Whole bone marrow served as the source for genomic DNA extraction, with DNA quality checked using TapeStation, NanoDrop OneC and PicoGreen assays. The trim is 6 bases for V and 3 bases for J, with a gap of 14 bases between the germline ends. The CDR3 goes from the cysteine to the phenylalanine over 14 residues. Only the CDR3 region is kept as DNA, spanning 42 bases read in frame from base 1. For CDR1 and CDR2, the germline V gene lists SGHNT and YENEEA. The library came from the immunoSEQ multiplex PCR assay. Survey resolution was used, with two replicates of around 200 ng each, totaling around 400 ng of DNA per sample. The hsTCRB kit detected rearranged TCRB sequences in genomic DNA using multiplex PCR primers targeting V and J genes. The first PCR used the QIAGEN Multiplex PCR Kit for around 33 cycles to amplify the CDR3 region. A roughly 8-cycle second PCR added sample barcodes and Illumina adapters to each replicate. Quantification of the pooled libraries was done with a QuantStudio 6 and the KAPA library quantification kit. Around 16 pM of pooled libraries went onto an Illumina MiSeq for sequencing, using single-end reads of 156 cycles plus an index read of 15 cycles. For the original study's pipeline: Of some 170,000 unique clonotypes, less than 2% were flagged by VDJdb annotation as previously reported viral-epitope-specific clonotypes. Raw reads were processed into normalized, annotated TCRB repertoires with the immunoSEQ Data Assistant and immunoSEQ Analyzer. BioAnalyzer and version 0.6.5 of the immunarch R package were the tools used for clonotype analysis. Richness was estimated after downsampling every repertoire to the clone count of the smallest repertoire. Fisher's exact tests classified clonotypes as expanded, contracted or novel, with novel meaning zero frequency before treatment. GLIPH2 clustered significantly changed CDR3 beta sequences using simulation_depth=1000 and kmer_min_depth=3, excluding CDR3s shorter than five residues. The clones in this table, taken by TCRdb from immuneACCESS, are in-frame only. Not every clone is retained; where verified, under half of the shortfall comes from an unresolved V gene, and the cause of the rest is unknown. The V and J calls and clone size were taken over from that table, and D and trimming were inferred from the DNA. This sample comprises 2,500 to 3,000 clones, 82% of them detected only once. Of the sample, roughly 30% is held by the ten largest clones.

A remark on this clone: Its antigen remains unidentified. Within one base of it there is no much larger clone, and no base qualities were kept.

Specimen: bone marrow, collected before or after starting hypomethylating agent treatment for myelodysplastic syndrome (not recorded which). This clonotype originated in a human donor with myelodysplastic syndrome. This chain is built from TRBV11-3 and TRBJ1-1; no D gene can be assigned with confidence. The DNA sequence is as follows: TGTGCCAGCAGGTCAACCCCCGGGGACACTGAAGCTTTCTTT. Translated, this gives CASRSTPGDTEAFF. Full variable domain (CDR3 extended with the reference TRBV11-3 and TRBJ1-1 proteins): EAGVVQSPRYKIIEKKQPVAFWCNPISGHNTLYWYLQNLGQGPELLIRYENEEAVDDSQLPKDRFSAERLKGVDSTLKIQPAELGDSAVYLCASRSTPGDTEAFFGQGTRLTVV.